This T cell receptor beta chain stems from a study of blood T cell repertoires in COVID-19. Looking at the study overall: The United States, Italy and Spain provided the acute and convalescent COVID-19 samples.

The data were produced by immunoSEQ multiplex PCR, yet TCRdb's version contains in-frame clones alone and is incomplete. This sample has 150,000 to 200,000 clones, with 60% to 85% found just once. This clone has only one observation. The sample was peripheral blood. This receptor was identified in a man between 60 and 75 years old with active or convalescent COVID-19.

In DNA, the CDR3 is TGTGCCACCAGCGGCCCCGGGACTAGCGGGAGTTATGAGCAGTTCTTC. Translated: CATSGPGTSGSYEQFF. The V gene is TRBV24-1, the J gene TRBJ2-1, with 14 nucleotides matching TRBD2. The germline gives CDR1 KGHDR, CDR2 SFDVKD. The CDR3 spans 16 residues. V trimming: 7 bases; J trimming: 8 bases; junction bases outside the gene matches: 9.